Below, 10 T cell receptor beta chains from the same sample are listed, as sequenced in a study of T-cell reconstitution after alpha-beta-depleted transplantation in children (dated by TCRdb to about 2016). The receptor library was made with PCR. For sequencing, an Illumina HiSeq 2500 was employed. Molecular barcoding was employed in the preparation of TCR libraries, with unique molecular identifiers being used to normalize TCRbeta repertoire quantification. TCRdb applied fastp at Q25 and MiXCR to the public reads, then kept only in-frame beta chains. Identical CDR3 protein sequences are pooled into one entry, listed with their most common genes and DNA. This sample is represented by 500,000 to 750,000 distinct CDR3 sequences; approximately 30% of them were singletons. Together, the top ten hold around a third of the sample. The intended sense of this specimen's treatment or condition label: allogeneic hematopoietic cell transplantation with graft depleted of TCRalphabeta T cells and CD19 B cells.

Sequenced material: PBMCs, taken before TCRalphabeta/CD19-depleted stem cell transplant. The receptor source for this set is a boy under two years old with Wiskott-Aldrich syndrome, due to receive a stem cell transplant.

The chain uses TRBV7-3 and TRBJ2-1; D gene unclear. The CDR3 runs to 15 residues. Germline values: CDR1 SGHTA, CDR2 FQGTGA. Trimming took off 5 bases at V and 4 bases at J, with 15 bases between the two ends. CDR3 nucleotides: TGTGCCAGCAGCCAAAATAGAGGCCAATACAATGAGCAGTTCTTC. This sequence encodes CASSQNRGQYNEQFF.

This chain joins TRBV5-1 and TRBJ2-7, with 7 bases matching TRBD1. The CDR3 sequence is 14 residues long. Per germline, CDR1 SGHRS and CDR2 YFSETQ. V lost 5 bases and J lost 4; bases outside the gene matches: 9. CDR3 sequence: CASRPGTDRYEQYF. In nucleotides, the CDR3 is TGCGCCAGCAGACCGGGGACAGATCGTTACGAGCAGTACTTC.

The rearrangement uses TRBV3-1 and TRBJ2-1, with 14 bases aligning to TRBD2. With V trimmed by 1 base and J by 4 bases, 6 bases remained unmatched. CDR3 length: 18 residues. CDR1 LGHDT and CDR2 YNNKEL come from the germline V gene (reference sequence). The CDR3 spells CASSQGGTSGSRYNEQFF. For the CDR3, the DNA is TGTGCCAGCAGCCAAGGTGGGACTAGCGGGAGTAGGTACAATGAGCAGTTCTTC.

This clonotype was detected only once. The genes are TRBV20-1 and TRBJ1-6; a weak D match, TRBD1 (5 bases). V was cut by 7 bases and J by 8 bases, with 15 bases left in between. Germline loops: CDR1 DFQATT, CDR2 SNEGSKA (reference sequence). The CDR3 runs 13 residues. CDR3 sequence reads: CSVQGYGDSPLHF. The CDR3 bases are TGCAGTGTCCAGGGATACGGCGATTCACCCCTCCACTTT.

The table lists this clonotype with a few counts. The chain has TRBV5-1 and TRBJ2-5; 11 bases are a match to TRBD2. This CDR3 spans 16 amino acids. V trimming: 0 bases; J trimming: 4 bases; junction bases outside the gene matches: 5. CDR1 SGHRS and CDR2 YFSETQ come from the germline V gene. The CDR3 loop reads CASSLDPTSGRETQYF. The DNA of the CDR3 is TGCGCCAGCAGCTTGGACCCCACTAGCGGGAGAGAGACCCAGTACTTC.

The rearrangement joins TRBV20-1 to TRBJ2-7, with 7 bases matching TRBD2. The J segment lost 6 bases and the V segment lost 7 bases, leaving 3 bases of the junction unmatched. Germline V gene data show CDR1 as DFQATT and CDR2 as SNEGSKA (reference sequence). The CDR3 totals 10 residues. The CDR3 DNA is TGCAGTGTTCCGGGGGGCGAGCAGTACTTC. It translates to CSVPGGEQYF.

This sequence joins TRBV7-3 and TRBJ2-2; the D gene is possibly TRBD1 (8 bases). This CDR3 region has 18 residues. V gave up 3 bases and J gave up 0 bases, with 17 bases separating them. The germline gives CDR1 SGHTA, CDR2 FQGTGA. CDR3 protein: CASSLSGAGQANTGELFF. As DNA, the CDR3 is TGTGCCAGCAGCTTGTCCGGAGCGGGACAGGCGAACACCGGGGAGCTGTTTTTT.

This clonotype has at least ten counts. The chain has TRBV18 and TRBJ2-5; 9 bases agree with TRBD1. Germline loops: CDR1 KGHSH, CDR2 LQKENI. Losses at the gene ends were 2 bases for V and 1 base for J; bases not matched to a gene: 2. This CDR3 comprises 15 residues. CDR3 bases: TGTGCCAGCTCACCAGGGACAGGGCCCCAAGAGACCCAGTACTTC. Residues: CASSPGTGPQETQYF.

This sequence joins TRBV27 and TRBJ1-1; possibly TRBD1 for D (6 bases). The germline V and J ends were trimmed by 6 bases and 1 base, with 12 bases remaining between them. Germline V gives CDR1 MNHEY, CDR2 SMNVEV (reference sequence). CDR3 length equals 14 residues. This CDR3 is CASRPGVGNTEAFF. The CDR3 DNA reads as TGTGCCAGCAGACCAGGGGTTGGGAACACTGAAGCTTTCTTT.

This clonotype was counted only a few times. The chain combines TRBV6-5 with TRBJ2-1; D uncertain. Germline CDR1 is MNHEY and CDR2 is SVGAGI. V lost 0 bases, J lost 0 bases, and 9 bases lay in between. This CDR3 has 16 residues. The CDR3 protein is CASSYSGASSYNEQFF. As DNA, the CDR3 is TGTGCCAGCAGTTACTCTGGCGCAAGCTCCTACAATGAGCAGTTCTTC.